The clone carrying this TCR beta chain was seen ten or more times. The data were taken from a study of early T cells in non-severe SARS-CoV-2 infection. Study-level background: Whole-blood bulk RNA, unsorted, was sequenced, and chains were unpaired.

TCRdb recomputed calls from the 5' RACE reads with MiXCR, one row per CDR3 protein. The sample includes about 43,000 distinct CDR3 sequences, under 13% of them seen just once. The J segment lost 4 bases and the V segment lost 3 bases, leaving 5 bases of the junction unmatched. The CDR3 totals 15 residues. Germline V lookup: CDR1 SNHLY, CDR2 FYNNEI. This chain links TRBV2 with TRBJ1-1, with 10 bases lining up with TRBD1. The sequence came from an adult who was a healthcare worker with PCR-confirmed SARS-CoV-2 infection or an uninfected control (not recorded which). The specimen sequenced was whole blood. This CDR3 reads CASSEDRGRGTEAFF. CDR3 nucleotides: TGTGCCAGCAGTGAGGACAGGGGGAGAGGCACTGAAGCTTTCTTT. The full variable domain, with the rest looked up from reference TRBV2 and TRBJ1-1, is EPEVTQTPSHQVTQMGQEVILRCVPISNHLYFYWYRQILGQKVEFLVSFYNNEISEKSEIFDDQFSVERPDGSNFTLKIRSTKLEDSAMYFCASSEDRGRGTEAFFGQGTRLTVV.